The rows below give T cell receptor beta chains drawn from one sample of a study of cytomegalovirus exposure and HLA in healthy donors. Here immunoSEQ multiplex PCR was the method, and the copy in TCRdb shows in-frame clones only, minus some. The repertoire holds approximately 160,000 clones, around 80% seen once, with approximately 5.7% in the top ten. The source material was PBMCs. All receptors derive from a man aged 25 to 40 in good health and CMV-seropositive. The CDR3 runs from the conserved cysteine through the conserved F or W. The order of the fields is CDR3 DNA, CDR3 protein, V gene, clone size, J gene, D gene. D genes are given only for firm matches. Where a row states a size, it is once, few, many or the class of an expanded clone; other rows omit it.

TGTGCCAGCAGCATGACAGGAATAGGGTACGAGCAGTACTTC CASSMTGIGYEQYF TRBV5-6 NA TRBJ2-7 NA
TGTGCCAGCAGCTTAGCCTCGGCTAGTCTAAGCGATGAGCAGTTCTTC CASSLASASLSDEQFF TRBV5-8 NA TRBJ2-1 NA
TGCGCCAGCAGCCAGGGGGACAGTTACTCTGGGGCCAACGTCCTGACTTTC CASSQGDSYSGANVLTF TRBV4-1 once TRBJ2-6 TRBD1
TGTGCCAGTAGTACGCCGGGACTTGACACCGGGGAGCTGTTTTTT CASSTPGLDTGELFF TRBV19 NA TRBJ2-2 NA
TGTGCCAGCTCACCCCAAGGTCCCGGGACAGGGATCGGGCAGACCCAGTACTTC CASSPQGPGTGIGQTQYF TRBV18 NA TRBJ2-5 TRBD1
TGTGCCAGCAGTTACGGGACAGGGGGCTACGAGCAGTACTTC CASSYGTGGYEQYF TRBV6-5 few TRBJ2-7 TRBD1
TGTGCCAGCAGTGGGAGGGGCAATCGGGAGGAGACCCAGTACTTC CASSGRGNREETQYF TRBV25-1 NA TRBJ2-5 NA
TGTGCCAGCAGTTTTTCAGGGAATAGCAATCAGCCCCAGCATTTT CASSFSGNSNQPQHF TRBV6-5 NA TRBJ1-5 NA
TGTGCCAGCAGTCACGGACAGGGCACCCTTTTTCATGAGCAGTTCTTC CASSHGQGTLFHEQFF TRBV27 NA TRBJ2-1 TRBD1
TGTGCCAGCAGGTTATGGACATTCGTCACAGATACGCAGTATTTT CASRLWTFVTDTQYF TRBV5-6 NA TRBJ2-3 NA
TGTGCCAGCAGTGCCACCAGGGGTACTGAAGCTTTCTTT CASSATRGTEAFF TRBV2 NA TRBJ1-1 NA
TGCGCCAGCAGCTATAACCCCCGGGACAGGGACCTTAGCAATCAGCCCCAGCATTTT CASSYNPRDRDLSNQPQHF TRBV5-1 NA TRBJ1-5 TRBD1
TGTGCCAGCAGCCGGGAGGGGGAGAAGTACAATGAGCAGTTCTTC CASSREGEKYNEQFF TRBV6-5 once TRBJ2-1 TRBD2
TGTGCCAGCAGTCATCCTCCGGGGGACCGCACAAATTCACCCCTCCACTTT CASSHPPGDRTNSPLHF TRBV7-2 NA TRBJ1-6 NA
TGTGCCAGCAGTTTTTCAGGACTAGCCAAAAACATTCAGTACTTC CASSFSGLAKNIQYF TRBV28 few TRBJ2-4 NA
TGCGCCAGCAGCTTGGTAGCCCCCTCCTACGAGCAGTACTTC CASSLVAPSYEQYF TRBV5-1 NA TRBJ2-7 NA
TGCGCCAGCAGCTTGGTTGGGGTGGACTTAATGGCCTCCATGAACACTGAAGCTTTCTTT CASSLVGVDLMASMNTEAFF TRBV5-1 NA TRBJ1-1 NA
TGTGCCAGCAGTGATACAGCTCTAGCCAAAAACATTCAGTACTTC CASSDTALAKNIQYF TRBV27 NA TRBJ2-4 NA
TGTGCCTGGAGTGCGGGAGGGTTTACAGATACGCAGTATTTT CAWSAGGFTDTQYF TRBV30 NA TRBJ2-3 TRBD2
TGTGCCTGGAGTGTATTCACCGACACCTATGGCTACACCTTC CAWSVFTDTYGYTF TRBV30 NA TRBJ1-2 NA
TGTGCCAGCAGCCGGGACAGGGGAGAGGCCCAGTACTTC CASSRDRGEAQYF TRBV14 NA TRBJ2-5 TRBD1
TGTGCCAGCAGTTTATCGGTCAGTACCAGCTACGAGCAGTACTTC CASSLSVSTSYEQYF TRBV27 NA TRBJ2-7 NA
TGTGCCAGCCTCGGACTAGCGAACTCCTACGAGCAGTACTTC CASLGLANSYEQYF TRBV28 NA TRBJ2-7 TRBD2
TGTGCCAGCAGTCGGAGGACGGCATCAAACCAGTACTTC CASSRRTASNQYF TRBV11-3 NA TRBJ2-5 NA
TGTGCCACCTCCGCCCAGTACAATGAGCAGTTCTTC CATSAQYNEQFF TRBV18 NA TRBJ2-1 NA
TGTGCCAGCAGCGGGCCCGGGACAGGGAATTCACCCCTCCACTTT CASSGPGTGNSPLHF TRBV7-9 few TRBJ1-6 TRBD1
TGCAGCGACACTACAGGGTACTTAACCTATAGCAATCAGCCCCAGCATTTT CSDTTGYLTYSNQPQHF TRBV29-1 NA TRBJ1-5 NA
TGCAGCGTGACAGAGAGCTCCTACGAGCAGTACTTC CSVTESSYEQYF TRBV29-1 once TRBJ2-7 NA
TGTGCCAGCAGTCCACTAGCGGGGGGGCTGTACAATGAGCAGTTCTTC CASSPLAGGLYNEQFF TRBV2 NA TRBJ2-1 TRBD2
TGTGCCAGCAGCTTCCGAGCGAGAGATCTGTACAATGAGCAGTTCTTC CASSFRARDLYNEQFF TRBV7-2 NA TRBJ2-1 NA
TGTGCCAGCAGTAAACAGGGGGCCGCTTCCTACGAGCAGTACTTC CASSKQGAASYEQYF TRBV5-5 NA TRBJ2-7 TRBD1
TGTGCCAGCAGCCTACAAGGACAGGGGATGGGGCGTGAGACCCAGTACTTC CASSLQGQGMGRETQYF TRBV7-6 few TRBJ2-5 TRBD1
TGTGCCAGCAGCGTACCGGGTACCTACAATGAGCAGTTCTTC CASSVPGTYNEQFF TRBV9 once TRBJ2-1 NA
TGTGCCAGCTCTCCCGTAGAGTCCTCTGGAAACACCATATATTTT CASSPVESSGNTIYF TRBV18 few TRBJ1-3 NA
TGTGCCAGCAGTTTGCGGCAGGGCCCTTCCTACGAGCAGTACTTC CASSLRQGPSYEQYF TRBV28 NA TRBJ2-7 NA
TGCGCCAGCAGCACTCAGGGACAGGGATTCACAGATACGCAGTATTTT CASSTQGQGFTDTQYF TRBV5-1 once TRBJ2-3 TRBD1
TGTGCCACCAGCAGAGTCCCCGGGACAGCGCTCGGGGATGAGCAGTTCTTC CATSRVPGTALGDEQFF TRBV15 NA TRBJ2-1 TRBD1
TGTGCCAGCAGTTTAAAGACAGGGGGCTACGAGCAGTACTTC CASSLKTGGYEQYF TRBV27 NA TRBJ2-7 TRBD1
TGTGCCAGCAGCTTAATAGCCTATCAGCCCCAGCATTTT CASSLIAYQPQHF TRBV7-2 NA TRBJ1-5 NA
TGTGCCAGCGGTGACGGGTTAACGCTCACAGATACGCAGTATTTT CASGDGLTLTDTQYF TRBV27 NA TRBJ2-3 NA
TGTGCCACCAGCAGAGTATACACAGGGTCTCGAAATTCACCCCTCCACTTT CATSRVYTGSRNSPLHF TRBV15 NA TRBJ1-6 NA
TGTGCCAGCAGTTTAAGGGACAGGGAGTACTTC CASSLRDREYF TRBV28 NA TRBJ2-7 TRBD1
TGTGCCAGTAGCTTGACAGGAACCTACGAGCAGTACTTC CASSLTGTYEQYF TRBV19 NA TRBJ2-7 NA
TGTGCCAGTACCATCCGGGGGGGGAACACTGAAGCTTTCTTT CASTIRGGNTEAFF TRBV19 NA TRBJ1-1 NA
TGTGCCAGCAGTTTATATGGAAAGTGGGGAAGCGGGGCCAAAAACATTCAGTACTTC CASSLYGKWGSGAKNIQYF TRBV28 NA TRBJ2-4 NA
TGTGCCAGCAGTCTCCGGACTGTTGCAACTAATGAAAAACTGTTTTTT CASSLRTVATNEKLFF TRBV28 NA TRBJ1-4 NA
TGTGCCAGCACCCCCTCCGGCGGGAGGCCCCAGCATTTT CASTPSGGRPQHF TRBV6-1 few TRBJ1-5 NA
TGTGCCAGCAGCTTACGGGTATTAGGAGCCCGTTACAATGAGCAGTTCTTC CASSLRVLGARYNEQFF TRBV13 once TRBJ2-1 NA
TGTGCCAGCAGGCCAAGCGGCAGTTTTAGCCATGGCTACACCTTC CASRPSGSFSHGYTF TRBV6-5 once TRBJ1-2 NA
TGTGCCAGCAGCCCGGACAGGGGCGAGCAGTACTTC CASSPDRGEQYF TRBV28 NA TRBJ2-7 TRBD1
TGTGCCAGCAGTTTTCCTAGCGGGAGTAGAAATGAGCAGTTCTTC CASSFPSGSRNEQFF TRBV27 NA TRBJ2-1 TRBD2